This T cell receptor (beta chain) was retrieved from a study of blood T cells in healthy people across ages. Study overall: With template switching, about one barcoded beta molecule was captured per two T cells. Study conclusions and caveats: Correlation between TCR beta diversity and naive T cell percentage was strong.

On this clonotype: Its antigen is still unknown.

The authors ran a second PCR of roughly 6 to 12 cycles using a sample-barcoded 5' primer and a J-beta primer mix. TCRdb fed the 5' RACE reads into MiXCR, producing one record per CDR3 protein. The top ten hold around 2.9% of the sample, which has approximately 780,000 distinct CDR3 sequences, roughly 24% seen once. The germline V gene has CDR1 SEHNR and CDR2 FQNEAQ (reference sequence). The CDR3 extends over 16 amino acids. Germline trimming cut 4 bases from V and 4 bases from J; bases unmatched to any gene: 11. The same sample was also studied in work on T cells of mothers and their children. Per that paper: The yield was over 8.5 million TCR beta CDR3 reads from each mother and 2.5 million to 3.5 million from each child.

Material: blood. The source is a boy aged 10-17 years in good health. The rearrangement joins TRBV7-9 to TRBJ2-5; 8 bases fit TRBD2. CDR3: CASSSFNKRGRETQYF. CDR3 bases: TGTGCCAGCAGCTCCTTCAACAAGCGGGGGCGAGAGACCCAGTACTTC.